Shown below are 26 T cell receptor beta chains from a single sample sequenced in a study of blood T cell repertoires in COVID-19. Clones were read by immunoSEQ multiplex PCR, and TCRdb kept only the in-frame ones, dropping some. The data contain roughly 200,000 clones, 85% of them singletons. Sequencing used PBMCs or T cells enriched from blood (not recorded which). The source of these receptors is a middle-aged man who had recovered from COVID-19.

The rearrangement joins TRBV27 to TRBJ1-3; D is ambiguous. This CDR3 is 17 amino acids long. CDR1 MNHEY and CDR2 SMNVEV come from the germline V gene (reference sequence). V lost 2 bases, J lost 3 bases, and 17 bases lay in between. Written as DNA, the CDR3 is TGTGCCAGCAGTTTAAAATCGCCCCGGCGAGGTGGAAACACCATATATTTT. Its translation is CASSLKSPRRGGNTIYF.

The chain is built from TRBV19 and TRBJ2-3, with 7 positions matching TRBD1. This CDR3 spans 17 amino acids. In germline, CDR1 is LNHDA, CDR2 SQIVND (reference sequence). V shed 1 base and J 4 bases; nucleotides not matched to a gene: 11. The CDR3: CASSIAPGQAGSDTQYF. The CDR3 bases are TGTGCCAGTAGTATAGCTCCTGGACAGGCTGGATCAGATACGCAGTATTTT. Drawing the rest from reference TRBV19 and TRBJ2-3, the complete variable domain is DGGITQSPKYLFRKEGQNVTLSCEQNLNHDAMYWYRQDPGQGLRLIYYSQIVNDFQKGDIAEGYSVSREKKESFPLTVTSAQKNPTAFYLCASSIAPGQAGSDTQYFGPGTRLTVL.

This clone has just a few counts. The chain links TRBV12-3 or TRBV12-4 to TRBJ1-5, with D maybe TRBD1 (5 bases). Deletions cut 2 bases from V and 7 bases from J, with 9 bases between. The CDR3 covers 13 residues. The CDR3 DNA sequence: TGTGCCAGCAGTTTACCAGGGATCCAGCCCCAGCATTTT. Translation gives CASSLPGIQPQHF.

This clone has a single count. The V gene is TRBV6-2 or TRBV6-3, the J gene TRBJ2-1, with a weak D call TRBD2 (6 bases). This CDR3 is 14 amino acids long. Trimming removed 2 bases at V and 3 bases at J, with 8 bases between. Looked up from germline, CDR1 is MNHEY and CDR2 is SVGEGT. CDR3 sequence: CASSYRENYNEQFF. The CDR3 DNA reads as TGTGCCAGCAGTTACCGGGAGAACTACAATGAGCAGTTCTTC.

The chain links TRBV2 to TRBJ2-2; weak D call: TRBD2 (6 bases). V lost 6 bases and J lost 4, with 12 bases in between. The CDR3 loop spans 14 amino acids. Germline V gene lookup returns CDR1 SNHLY and CDR2 FYNNEI. The CDR3 DNA reads TGTGCCAGCAGGACTAGGATTGGCACCGGGGAGCTGTTTTTT. Amino acid sequence: CASRTRIGTGELFF. Based on the CDR3 plus reference TRBV2 and TRBJ2-2, the full variable domain is EPEVTQTPSHQVTQMGQEVILRCVPISNHLYFYWYRQILGQKVEFLVSFYNNEISEKSEIFDDQFSVERPDGSNFTLKIRSTKLEDSAMYFCASRTRIGTGELFFGEGSRLTVL.

This clone was seen a single time. The chain links TRBV29-1 to TRBJ2-7; 7 bases fit TRBD1. Germline CDR1 is SQVTM and CDR2 is ANQGSEA. Unmatched junction bases numbered 8, after V lost 1 base and J lost 2 bases. CDR3 length: 15 amino acids. CDR3 sequence: CSVEGLGGKPYEQYF. The CDR3 nucleotides are TGCAGCGTTGAAGGTTTAGGGGGCAAGCCCTACGAGCAGTACTTC.

V is TRBV28 and J is TRBJ2-4; TRBD2 agrees at 7 bases. V shed 4 bases, J shed 7 bases, and the junction held 7 bases outside the gene matches. This CDR3 contains 14 residues. CDR1 is MDHEN, CDR2 SYDVKM, per germline. Written as DNA, the CDR3 is TGTGCCAGCAGTTATCAGGCGGGGGAGAACATTCAGTACTTC. Translating it yields CASSYQAGENIQYF.

V gene TRBV27 combines with J gene TRBJ2-5, with D perhaps matching TRBD2 (7 bases). The CDR3 is 14 amino acids. Per germline, CDR1 MNHEY and CDR2 SMNVEV (reference sequence). Trimming stripped 4 bases from V and 7 bases from J, with 16 bases between. CDR3 protein: CASSSQGRAVTQYF. CDR3 nucleotide sequence: TGTGCCAGCAGTTCGCAGGGGAGGGCTGTGACCCAGTACTTC.

V gene TRBV15 combines with J gene TRBJ1-1, with a possible D match to TRBD1 (5 bases). V dropped 5 bases and J dropped 5 bases, with 18 bases sitting between them. This CDR3 is 15 amino acids long. Germline lookup yields CDR1 LNHNV and CDR2 YYDKDF (reference sequence). The CDR3 bases are TGTGCCACCAGCCGAGGCACCATCCAGGGTACTGAAGCTTTCTTT. As protein: CATSRGTIQGTEAFF.

This chain connects TRBV5-4 to TRBJ2-7, with D perhaps TRBD2 (6 bases). The germline gives CDR1 SGHNT, CDR2 YYREEE (reference sequence). V was trimmed by 1 base and J by 2 bases, leaving 10 bases between them. This CDR3 contains 14 residues. The CDR3 bases are TGTGCCAGCAGCTTGATGGGACTGACCTACGAGCAGTACTTC. Protein product: CASSLMGLTYEQYF. The full variable domain, its missing parts supplied by reference TRBV5-4 and TRBJ2-7, is ETGVTQSPTHLIKTRGQQVTLRCSSQSGHNTVSWYQQALGQGPQFIFQYYREEENGRGNFPPRFSGLQFPNYSSELNVNALELDDSALYLCASSLMGLTYEQYFGPGTRLTVT.

This clone turned up a few times. The chain is built from TRBV30 and TRBJ2-7; no firm D call. V lost 5 bases and J lost 1, with 6 bases in between. Looked up from germline, CDR1 is GTSNPN and CDR2 is SVGIG (reference sequence). This CDR3 is built from 11 residues. CDR3 in amino acids: CAWADSYEQYF. CDR3 nucleotide sequence: TGTGCCTGGGCAGATTCCTACGAGCAGTACTTC.

The CDR3 loop is CASSRGQGRSYEQYF. In DNA, the CDR3 is TGTGCCAGCAGCCGAGGACAGGGGAGGTCCTACGAGCAGTACTTC. V gene TRBV6-5 combines with J gene TRBJ2-7, with 9 positions matching TRBD1. Germline lookup yields CDR1 MNHEY and CDR2 SVGAGI. The CDR3 has 15 amino acids. Germline trimming cut 6 bases from V and 1 base from J; bases unmatched to any gene: 7.

The V call is TRBV13, the J call TRBJ2-5, with 13 bases that match TRBD2. Germline values: CDR1 PRHDT, CDR2 FYEKMQ (reference sequence). The J segment lost 5 bases and the V segment lost 4 bases, leaving 13 bases of the junction unmatched. The CDR3 has 18 amino acids. CDR3 sequence (DNA): TGTGCCAGCAGCTCTGAACCCGGACTAGCGGGAGAGTGGGAGACCCAGTACTTC. Translated: CASSSEPGLAGEWETQYF.

This clone was picked up a small number of times. This chain connects TRBV30 to TRBJ1-2, with a weak D call TRBD1 (6 bases). CDR3 length: 14 amino acids. Germline V gene data show CDR1 as GTSNPN and CDR2 as SVGIG (reference sequence). Trimming cost V 3 bases and J 8 bases, with 19 bases left between them. The CDR3 sequence: CAWSAWGRIRGYTF. CDR3 nucleotides: TGTGCCTGGAGCGCCTGGGGGCGGATTAGAGGCTACACCTTC.

The chain is built from TRBV10-3 and TRBJ1-6; D may be TRBD1 (5 bases). Between the trimmed V and J ends, which lost 8 bases and 7 bases, there was a span of 12 bases. There are 13 residues in the CDR3. Looked up from germline, CDR1 is ENHRY and CDR2 is SYGVKD. CDR3 nucleotides: TGTGCCATCGGACAATCAGGGAATTCACCCCTCCACTTT. Its protein product is CAIGQSGNSPLHF.

CDR3 in DNA: TGTGCCTGGAGTGTACGCAGGGGGGACACTGAAGCTTTCTTT. Its translation is CAWSVRRGDTEAFF. This rearrangement joins TRBV30 to TRBJ1-1; 7 bases line up with TRBD1. The CDR3 is 14 amino acids. Unmatched junction bases numbered 4, after V lost 0 bases and J lost 3 bases. Germline lookup yields CDR1 GTSNPN and CDR2 SVGIG (reference sequence). Full variable domain (rest looked up from reference TRBV30 and TRBJ1-1): SQTIHQWPATLVQPVGSPLSLECTVEGTSNPNLYWYRQAAGRGLQLLFYSVGIGQISSEVPQNLSASRPQDRQFILSSKKLLLSDSGFYLCAWSVRRGDTEAFFGQGTRLTVV.

The chain couples TRBV28 to TRBJ1-5; a possible D gene is TRBD1 (5 bases). CDR1 and CDR2 (germline): MDHEN, SYDVKM. Trimming took 6 bases from V and 6 from J, leaving 15 bases between them. This CDR3 comprises 14 residues. Here the CDR3 DNA reads TGTGCCAGCAGCCTGGGGCAGACGGCTCAGCCCCAGCATTTT. It is translated as CASSLGQTAQPQHF.

Turning to this clone: The sample holds other DNA sequences that translate to the same CDR3. The V gene is TRBV25-1, the J gene TRBJ1-3, with D possibly TRBD1 on 5 matching bases. This CDR3 is 13 amino acids long. V shed 3 bases and J shed 3 bases, with 6 bases lying between them. Germline assignment: CDR1 MGHDK and CDR2 SYGVNS. CDR3 sequence reads: CASSDRVGNTIYF. CDR3 nucleotide sequence: TGTGCCAGCAGTGACAGGGTTGGAAACACCATATATTTT.

The chain recombines TRBV3-1 (or the pseudogene TRBV3-2) with TRBJ1-1; a weak D match, TRBD1 (6 bases). The germline gives CDR1 LGHDT, CDR2 YNNKEL (reference sequence). Trimming pared 3 bases from V and 1 base from J, leaving 15 bases between. CDR3 length: 16 amino acids. The CDR3 DNA is TGTGCCAGCAGCCACTTCAAAGGACAGCAGAACACTGAAGCTTTCTTT. This sequence encodes CASSHFKGQQNTEAFF.

The V and J genes are TRBV19 and TRBJ2-3; 10 bases match TRBD1. Germline V gene data show CDR1 as LNHDA and CDR2 as SQIVND (reference sequence). The trim removed 7 bases at V and 5 bases at J, leaving 12 bases unmatched. The CDR3 runs 16 residues. CDR3 protein: CASTSRTGGSGDTQYF. CDR3 nucleotides: TGTGCCAGTACATCGAGGACAGGGGGTTCCGGAGATACGCAGTATTTT. Complete variable domain (other parts from reference TRBV19 and TRBJ2-3): DGGITQSPKYLFRKEGQNVTLSCEQNLNHDAMYWYRQDPGQGLRLIYYSQIVNDFQKGDIAEGYSVSREKKESFPLTVTSAQKNPTAFYLCASTSRTGGSGDTQYFGPGTRLTVL.

The CDR3 nucleotides are TGTGCCAGCAGCCTCAGGGAAGCGCAGTATTTT. Translation: CASSLREAQYF. This chain uses TRBV3-1 (or the pseudogene TRBV3-2) with TRBJ2-3; D is perhaps TRBD1 (5 bases). V lost 4 bases and J 10 bases, leaving 9 bases between the germline ends. The CDR3 totals 11 residues. Germline V lookup: CDR1 LGHDT, CDR2 YNNKEL (reference sequence).

The chain joins TRBV6-5 to TRBJ1-1, with a possible D match to TRBD1 (5 bases). This CDR3 has 16 amino acids. The germline CDR1 and CDR2 sequences are MNHEY and SVGAGI. The V end was cut by 2 bases, the J end by 5 bases, with 18 bases between. The CDR3, as DNA: TGTGCCAGCAGTTACGGCGGCATTGGGGGGATGACTGAAGCTTTCTTT. It yields the protein CASSYGGIGGMTEAFF.

This chain links TRBV5-6 with TRBJ2-3, with 7 bases lining up with TRBD1. The V and J ends lost 4 bases and 11 bases, in that order; junction bases with no gene match: 10. This CDR3 is built from 13 residues. Germline V gene lookup returns CDR1 SGHDT and CDR2 YYEEEE. CDR3 nucleotides: TGTGCCAGCAGCGGATACAGGGGTAGTGGGCAGTATTTT. This encodes CASSGYRGSGQYF. The full variable domain, with the rest looked up from reference TRBV5-6 and TRBJ2-3, is DAGVTQSPTHLIKTRGQQVTLRCSPKSGHDTVSWYQQALGQGPQFIFQYYEEEERQRGNFPDRFSGHQFPNYSSELNVNALLLGDSALYLCASSGYRGSGQYFGPGTRLTVL.

The chain recombines TRBV13 with TRBJ2-7, with D maybe TRBD2 (6 bases). There are 15 residues in the CDR3. V shed 1 base and J shed 7 bases, with 17 bases lying between them. CDR1 PRHDT and CDR2 FYEKMQ come from the germline V gene (reference sequence). The CDR3 sequence is CASSLVGGNYLEQYF. DNA of the CDR3: TGTGCCAGCAGCTTAGTGGGCGGGAACTATTTAGAGCAGTACTTC.

This rearrangement joins TRBV27 to TRBJ2-7; 8 bases align to TRBD2. The CDR3 runs to 13 residues. V was clipped by 8 bases and J by 6 bases; unmatched bases: 9. Germline V gives CDR1 MNHEY, CDR2 SMNVEV (reference sequence). The CDR3, as DNA: TGTGCCAGCCGAATCGGACTAGCCGCCGAGCAGTACTTC. Translated: CASRIGLAAEQYF.

The chain combines TRBV29-1 with TRBJ1-2; TRBD1 is a possible D gene (5 bases). CDR3 length: 14 residues. Trimming left V 6 bases short and J 4 bases short, with 18 bases between. The germline gives CDR1 SQVTM, CDR2 ANQGSEA. The CDR3 is CSVASQGSGYGYTF. CDR3 coding DNA: TGCAGCGTCGCCTCCCAGGGATCGGGCTATGGCTACACCTTC.